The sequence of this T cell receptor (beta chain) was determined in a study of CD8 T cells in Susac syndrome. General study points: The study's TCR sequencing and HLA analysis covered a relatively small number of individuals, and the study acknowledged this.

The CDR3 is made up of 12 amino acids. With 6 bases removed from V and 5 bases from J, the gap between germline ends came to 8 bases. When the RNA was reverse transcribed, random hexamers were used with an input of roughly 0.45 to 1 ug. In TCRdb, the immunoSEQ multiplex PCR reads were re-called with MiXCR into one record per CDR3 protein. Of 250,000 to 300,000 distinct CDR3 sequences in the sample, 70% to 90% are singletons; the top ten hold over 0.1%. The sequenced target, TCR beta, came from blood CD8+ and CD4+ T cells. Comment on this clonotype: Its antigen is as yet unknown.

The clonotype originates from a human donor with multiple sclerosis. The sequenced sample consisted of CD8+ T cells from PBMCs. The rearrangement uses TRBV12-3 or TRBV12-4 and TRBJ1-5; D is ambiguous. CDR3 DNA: TGTGCCAGCAGCCCCCGCCATCAGCCCCAGCATTTT. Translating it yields CASSPRHQPQHF.